This T cell receptor beta chain was sequenced in a study of technical replicates of blood from a few donors. TCRdb keeps only in-frame clones here, not all; method: immunoSEQ multiplex PCR. Of some 56,000 clones listed, 90% to 95% are singletons. CDR1 is SQVTM, CDR2 ANQGSEA, per germline. The CDR3 loop spans 11 amino acids. V shed 4 bases and J shed 6 bases, with 6 bases lying between them. The material sequenced was PBMCs. The sequence derives from a human donor in good health. Some clones in this sample may be carry-over from other donors' samples. V usage is TRBV29-1 and J usage is TRBJ2-2; D uncertain. This CDR3 is CSVVSAGELFF. The CDR3 nucleotides are TGCAGCGTTGTCTCCGCCGGGGAGCTGTTTTTT.